The source of this TCR beta chain is a study of T cell repertoires in cytomegalovirus infection. Study findings and constraints: The ex vivo response showed dominance by HLA-C-restricted CMV-specific TCR beta clonotypes. Adding up the frequency of public TCR beta families identified people who carried CMV plus the relevant HLA.

On this clonotype: Its specificity is not known.

TCRdb ran MiXCR on the reads and lists one entry per CDR3 protein. The sample has approximately 110,000 distinct CDR3 sequences; around 45% are singletons. Trimming took off 6 bases at V and 5 bases at J, with 8 bases between the two ends. This CDR3 has 11 residues. The chain is built from TRBV12-3 or TRBV12-4 and TRBJ2-7, with D unclear. This clonotype was obtained from a human donor in good health (CMV status not recorded). Some clones in this sample may be carry-over from other donors' samples. The sample consisted of CD8+ T cells from cultured PBMCs, taken from culture after CMV antigen stimulation. The chain's CDR3 is CASSYHHEQYF. The CDR3 nucleotides read TGTGCCAGCAGCTACCACCACGAGCAGTACTTC.